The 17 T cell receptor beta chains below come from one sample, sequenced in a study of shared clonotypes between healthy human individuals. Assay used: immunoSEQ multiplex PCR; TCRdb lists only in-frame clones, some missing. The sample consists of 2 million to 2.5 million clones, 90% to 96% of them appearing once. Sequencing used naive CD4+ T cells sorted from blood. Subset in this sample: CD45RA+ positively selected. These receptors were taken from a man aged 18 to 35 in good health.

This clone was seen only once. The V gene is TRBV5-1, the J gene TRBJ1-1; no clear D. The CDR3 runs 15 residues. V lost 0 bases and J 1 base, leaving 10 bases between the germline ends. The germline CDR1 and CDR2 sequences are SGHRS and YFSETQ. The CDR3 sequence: CASSLGGVGNTEAFF. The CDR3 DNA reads TGCGCCAGCAGCTTGGGCGGGGTGGGGAACACTGAAGCTTTCTTT. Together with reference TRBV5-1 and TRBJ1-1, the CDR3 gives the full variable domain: KAGVTQTPRYLIKTRGQQVTLSCSPISGHRSVSWYQQTPGQGLQFLFEYFSETQRNKGNFPGRFSGRQFSNSRSEMNVSTLELGDSALYLCASSLGGVGNTEAFFGQGTRLTVV.

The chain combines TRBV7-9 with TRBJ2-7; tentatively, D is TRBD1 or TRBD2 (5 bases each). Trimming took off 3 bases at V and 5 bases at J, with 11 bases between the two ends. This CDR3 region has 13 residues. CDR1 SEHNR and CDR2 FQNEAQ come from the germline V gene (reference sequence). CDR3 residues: CASSFLGRDEQYF. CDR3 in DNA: TGTGCCAGCAGCTTCCTGGGGCGGGACGAGCAGTACTTC.

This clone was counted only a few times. The CDR3 DNA reads as TGTGCCAGCAGTTACGGGGCCACGGAGGTACGCGGCTACACCTTC. Encoded protein: CASSYGATEVRGYTF. This chain links TRBV6-5 with TRBJ1-2; possible D gene TRBD1, 5 bases. V was trimmed by 2 bases and J by 8 bases, leaving 18 bases between them. Germline CDR1 reads MNHEY; CDR2 reads SVGAGI. This CDR3 region has 15 residues.

CDR3 DNA: TGTGCCAGCAGCTTATGGCCAGACTACGAGCAGTACTTC. It encodes CASSLWPDYEQYF. The chain links TRBV7-8 to TRBJ2-7; D gene uncertain. The V and J ends lost 2 bases and 3 bases respectively, with 8 bases between them. This CDR3 has 13 residues. Germline assignment: CDR1 SGHVS and CDR2 FQNEAQ. Using reference TRBV7-8 and TRBJ2-7 for the parts outside the CDR3, the full variable domain is GAGVSQSPRYKVAKRGQDVALRCDPISGHVSLFWYQQALGQGPEFLTYFQNEAQLDKSGLPSDRFFAERPEGSVSTLKIQRTQQEDSAVYLCASSLWPDYEQYFGPGTRLTVT.

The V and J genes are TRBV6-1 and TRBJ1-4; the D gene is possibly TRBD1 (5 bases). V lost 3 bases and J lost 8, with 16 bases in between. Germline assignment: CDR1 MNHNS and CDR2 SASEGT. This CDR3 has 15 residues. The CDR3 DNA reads TGTGCCAGCAGTGACAGCCGGCAGGGAGGGGAAAAACTGTTTTTT. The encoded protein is CASSDSRQGGEKLFF.

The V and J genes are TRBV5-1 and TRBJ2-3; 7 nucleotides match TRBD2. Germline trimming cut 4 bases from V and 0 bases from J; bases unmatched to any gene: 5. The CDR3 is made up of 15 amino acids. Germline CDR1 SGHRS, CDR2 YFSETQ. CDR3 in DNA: TGCGCCAGCAGCGTCCGGGGGGAAAGCACAGATACGCAGTATTTT. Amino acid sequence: CASSVRGESTDTQYF. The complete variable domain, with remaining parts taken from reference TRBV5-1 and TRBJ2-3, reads KAGVTQTPRYLIKTRGQQVTLSCSPISGHRSVSWYQQTPGQGLQFLFEYFSETQRNKGNFPGRFSGRQFSNSRSEMNVSTLELGDSALYLCASSVRGESTDTQYFGPGTRLTVL.

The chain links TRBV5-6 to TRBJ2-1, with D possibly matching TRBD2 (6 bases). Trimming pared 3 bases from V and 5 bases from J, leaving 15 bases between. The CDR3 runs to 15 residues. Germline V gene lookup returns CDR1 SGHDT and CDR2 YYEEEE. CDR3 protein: CASSSFWAGHNEQFF. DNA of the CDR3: TGTGCCAGCAGCTCCTTTTGGGCGGGGCACAATGAGCAGTTCTTC.

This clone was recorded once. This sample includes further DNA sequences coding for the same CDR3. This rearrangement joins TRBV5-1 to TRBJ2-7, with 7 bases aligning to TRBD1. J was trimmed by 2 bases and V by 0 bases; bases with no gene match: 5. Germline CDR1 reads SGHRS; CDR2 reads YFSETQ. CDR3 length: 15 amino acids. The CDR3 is CASSLEQGPTYEQYF. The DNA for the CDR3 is TGCGCCAGCAGCTTGGAACAGGGGCCGACCTACGAGCAGTACTTC. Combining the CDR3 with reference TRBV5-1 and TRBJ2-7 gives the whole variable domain KAGVTQTPRYLIKTRGQQVTLSCSPISGHRSVSWYQQTPGQGLQFLFEYFSETQRNKGNFPGRFSGRQFSNSRSEMNVSTLELGDSALYLCASSLEQGPTYEQYFGPGTRLTVT.

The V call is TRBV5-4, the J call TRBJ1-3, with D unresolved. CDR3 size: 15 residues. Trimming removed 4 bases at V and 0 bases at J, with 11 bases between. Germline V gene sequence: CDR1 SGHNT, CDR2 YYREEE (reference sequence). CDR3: CASSQPDGSGNTIYF. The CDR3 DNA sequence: TGTGCCAGCAGCCAACCAGACGGCTCTGGAAACACCATATATTTT.

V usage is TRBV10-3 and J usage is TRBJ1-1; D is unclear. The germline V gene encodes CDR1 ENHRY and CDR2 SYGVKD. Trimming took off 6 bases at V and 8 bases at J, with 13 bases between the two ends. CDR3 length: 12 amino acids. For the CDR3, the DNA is TGTGCCATCAGCGCAATTCTAGCAGAAGCTTTCTTT. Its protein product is CAISAILAEAFF.

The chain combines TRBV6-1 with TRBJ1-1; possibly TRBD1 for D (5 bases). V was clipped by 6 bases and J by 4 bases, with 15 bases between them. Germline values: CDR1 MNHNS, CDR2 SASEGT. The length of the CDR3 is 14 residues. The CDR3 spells CASRGTVTGTEAFF. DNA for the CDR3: TGTGCCAGCAGGGGGACGGTTACGGGCACTGAAGCTTTCTTT.

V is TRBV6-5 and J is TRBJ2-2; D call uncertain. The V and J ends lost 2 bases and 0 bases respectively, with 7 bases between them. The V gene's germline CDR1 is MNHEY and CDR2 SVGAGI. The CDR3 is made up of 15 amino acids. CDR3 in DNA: TGTGCCAGCAGTTACAGGGTGGCGAACACCGGGGAGCTGTTTTTT. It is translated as CASSYRVANTGELFF.

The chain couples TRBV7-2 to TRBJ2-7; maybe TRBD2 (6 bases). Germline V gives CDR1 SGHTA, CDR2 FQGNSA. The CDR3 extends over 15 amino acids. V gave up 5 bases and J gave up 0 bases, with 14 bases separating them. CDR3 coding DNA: TGTGCCAGCAGCCCATCGGGGGTGAACTCCTACGAGCAGTACTTC. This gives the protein CASSPSGVNSYEQYF.

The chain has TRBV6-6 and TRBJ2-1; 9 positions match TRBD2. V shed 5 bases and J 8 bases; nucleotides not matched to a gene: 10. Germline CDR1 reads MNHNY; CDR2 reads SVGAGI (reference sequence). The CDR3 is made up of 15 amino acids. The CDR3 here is CASSRIAGAVHEQFF. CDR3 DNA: TGTGCCAGCAGTCGGATAGCGGGAGCTGTCCATGAGCAGTTCTTC.

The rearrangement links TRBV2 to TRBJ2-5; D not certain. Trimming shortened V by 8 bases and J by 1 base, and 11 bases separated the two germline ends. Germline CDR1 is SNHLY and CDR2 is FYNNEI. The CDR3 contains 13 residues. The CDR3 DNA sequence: TGTGCCAGCTCCCCAGGCGTCCAAGAGACCCAGTACTTC. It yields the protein CASSPGVQETQYF.

CDR3 loop: CASSPLPGQGATGELFF. The DNA for the CDR3 is TGTGCCAGCAGTCCCCTACCGGGACAGGGGGCAACCGGGGAGCTGTTTTTT. The gene calls are TRBV28 and TRBJ2-2; 12 bases agree with TRBD1. In germline, CDR1 is MDHEN, CDR2 SYDVKM. This CDR3 region has 17 residues. J lost 5 bases, V lost 5 bases, and 9 bases had no gene match.

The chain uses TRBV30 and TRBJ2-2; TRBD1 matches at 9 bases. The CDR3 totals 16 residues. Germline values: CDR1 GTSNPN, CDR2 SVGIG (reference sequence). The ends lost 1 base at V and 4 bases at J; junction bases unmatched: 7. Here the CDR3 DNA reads TGTGCCTGGAGTGCCACCGGGACAGGGATCACCGGGGAGCTGTTTTTT. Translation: CAWSATGTGITGELFF.